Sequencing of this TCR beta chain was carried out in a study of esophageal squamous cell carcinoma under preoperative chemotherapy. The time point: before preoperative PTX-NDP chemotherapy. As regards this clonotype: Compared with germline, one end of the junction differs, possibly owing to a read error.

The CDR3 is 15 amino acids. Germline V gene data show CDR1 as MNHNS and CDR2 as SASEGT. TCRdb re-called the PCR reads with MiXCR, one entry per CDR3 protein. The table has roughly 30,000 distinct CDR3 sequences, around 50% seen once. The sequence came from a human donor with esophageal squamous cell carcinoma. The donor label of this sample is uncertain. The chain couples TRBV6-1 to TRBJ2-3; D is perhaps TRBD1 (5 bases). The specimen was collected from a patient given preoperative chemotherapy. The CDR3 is CASRTEGASTETLYF. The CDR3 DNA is TGTGCCAGCAGGACAGAAGGTGCGAGCACAGAGACGCTGTATTTT.